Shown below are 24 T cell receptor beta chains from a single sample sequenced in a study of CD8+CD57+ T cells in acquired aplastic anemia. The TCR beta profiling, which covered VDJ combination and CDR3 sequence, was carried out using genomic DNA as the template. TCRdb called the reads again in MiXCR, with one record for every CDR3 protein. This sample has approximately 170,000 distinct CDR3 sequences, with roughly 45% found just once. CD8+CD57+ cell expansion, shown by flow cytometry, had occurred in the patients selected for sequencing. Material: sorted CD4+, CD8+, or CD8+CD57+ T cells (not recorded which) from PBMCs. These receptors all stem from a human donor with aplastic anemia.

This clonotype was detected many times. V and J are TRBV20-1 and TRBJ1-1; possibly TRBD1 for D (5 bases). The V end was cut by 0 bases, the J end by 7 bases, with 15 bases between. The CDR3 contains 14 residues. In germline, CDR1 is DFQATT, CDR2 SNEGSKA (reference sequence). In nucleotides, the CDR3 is TGCAGTGCTAGAGATATAGCAGGGCGTGGTGAAGCTTTCTTT. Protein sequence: CSARDIAGRGEAFF.

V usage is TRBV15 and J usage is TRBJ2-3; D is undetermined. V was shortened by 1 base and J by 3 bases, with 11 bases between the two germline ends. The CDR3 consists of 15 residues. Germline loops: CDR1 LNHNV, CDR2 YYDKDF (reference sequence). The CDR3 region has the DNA TGTGCCACCAGCAGAGTCGGAAGAGTTACAGATACGCAGTATTTT. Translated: CATSRVGRVTDTQYF.

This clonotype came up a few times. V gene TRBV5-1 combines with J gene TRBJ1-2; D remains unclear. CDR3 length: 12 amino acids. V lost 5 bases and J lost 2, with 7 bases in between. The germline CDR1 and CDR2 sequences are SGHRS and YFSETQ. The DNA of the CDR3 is TGCGCCAGCAGGACGGGAAACTATGGCTACACCTTC. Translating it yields CASRTGNYGYTF.

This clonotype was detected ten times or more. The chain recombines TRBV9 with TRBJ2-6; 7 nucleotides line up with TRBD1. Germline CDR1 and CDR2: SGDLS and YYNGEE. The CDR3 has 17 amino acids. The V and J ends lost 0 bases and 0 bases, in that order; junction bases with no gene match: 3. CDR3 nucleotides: TGTGCCAGCAGCGTAGGGACAGGCCGCTCTGGGGCCAACGTCCTGACTTTC. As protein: CASSVGTGRSGANVLTF. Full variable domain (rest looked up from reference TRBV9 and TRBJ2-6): DSGVTQTPKHLITATGQRVTLRCSPRSGDLSVYWYQQSLDQGLQFLIQYYNGEERAKGNILERFSAQQFPDLHSELNLSSLELGDSALYFCASSVGTGRSGANVLTFGAGSRLTVL.

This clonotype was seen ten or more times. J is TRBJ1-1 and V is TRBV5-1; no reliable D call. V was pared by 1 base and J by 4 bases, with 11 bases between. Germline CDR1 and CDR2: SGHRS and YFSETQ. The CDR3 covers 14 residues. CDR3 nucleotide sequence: TGCGCCAGCAGCTTGAACCCCCCAGGCACTGAAGCTTTCTTT. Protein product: CASSLNPPGTEAFF.

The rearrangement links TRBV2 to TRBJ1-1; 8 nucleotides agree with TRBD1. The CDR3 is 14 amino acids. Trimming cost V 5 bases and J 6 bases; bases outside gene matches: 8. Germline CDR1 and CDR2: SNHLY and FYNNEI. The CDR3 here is CASSLAGGLAEAFF. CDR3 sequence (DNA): TGTGCCAGCAGTTTGGCAGGGGGCTTAGCTGAAGCTTTCTTT.

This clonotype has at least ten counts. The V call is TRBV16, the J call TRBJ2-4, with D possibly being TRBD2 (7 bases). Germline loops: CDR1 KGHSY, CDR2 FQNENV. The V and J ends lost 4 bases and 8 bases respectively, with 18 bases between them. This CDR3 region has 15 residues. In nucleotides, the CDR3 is TGTGCCAGCAGCCGCGTCACAGGGACTATAGACATTCAGTACTTC. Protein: CASSRVTGTIDIQYF.

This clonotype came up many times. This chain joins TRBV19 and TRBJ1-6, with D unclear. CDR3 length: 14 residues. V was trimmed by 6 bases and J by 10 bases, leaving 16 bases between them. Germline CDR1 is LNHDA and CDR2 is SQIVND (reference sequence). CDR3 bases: TGTGCCAGTAGCTCCATCAGTGCCGGGTCACCCCTCCACTTT. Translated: CASSSISAGSPLHF. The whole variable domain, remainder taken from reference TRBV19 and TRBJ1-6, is DGGITQSPKYLFRKEGQNVTLSCEQNLNHDAMYWYRQDPGQGLRLIYYSQIVNDFQKGDIAEGYSVSREKKESFPLTVTSAQKNPTAFYLCASSSISAGSPLHFGNGTRLTVT.

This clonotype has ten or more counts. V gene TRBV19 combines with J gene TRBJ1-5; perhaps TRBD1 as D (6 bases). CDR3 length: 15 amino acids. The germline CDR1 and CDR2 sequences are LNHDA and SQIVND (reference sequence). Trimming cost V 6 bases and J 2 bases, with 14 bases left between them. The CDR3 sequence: CASRLRGNGNQPQHF. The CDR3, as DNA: TGTGCCAGTAGACTTAGGGGGAATGGCAATCAGCCCCAGCATTTT.

CDR3: CASSRRDGPYGYTF. For the CDR3, the DNA is TGTGCCAGTAGTCGCCGGGACGGCCCCTATGGCTACACCTTC. The gene calls are TRBV19 and TRBJ1-2; TRBD1 is a possible D gene (5 bases). The germline gives CDR1 LNHDA, CDR2 SQIVND (reference sequence). This CDR3 comprises 14 residues. With 5 bases removed from V and 4 bases from J, the gap between germline ends came to 14 bases.

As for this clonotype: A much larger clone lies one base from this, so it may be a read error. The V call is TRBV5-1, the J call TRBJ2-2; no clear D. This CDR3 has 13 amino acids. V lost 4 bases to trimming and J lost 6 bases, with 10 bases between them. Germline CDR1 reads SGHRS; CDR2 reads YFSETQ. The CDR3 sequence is CASSAVGAGELFF. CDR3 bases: TGCGCCAGCAGCGCGGTGGGCGCCGGGGAGCTGTTTTTT.

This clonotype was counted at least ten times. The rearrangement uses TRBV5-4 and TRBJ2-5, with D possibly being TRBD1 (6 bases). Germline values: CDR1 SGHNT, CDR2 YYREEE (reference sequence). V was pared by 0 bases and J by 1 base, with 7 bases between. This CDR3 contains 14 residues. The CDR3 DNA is TGTGCCAGCAGCTTGGTAGGGGGCCAAGAGACCCAGTACTTC. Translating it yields CASSLVGGQETQYF.

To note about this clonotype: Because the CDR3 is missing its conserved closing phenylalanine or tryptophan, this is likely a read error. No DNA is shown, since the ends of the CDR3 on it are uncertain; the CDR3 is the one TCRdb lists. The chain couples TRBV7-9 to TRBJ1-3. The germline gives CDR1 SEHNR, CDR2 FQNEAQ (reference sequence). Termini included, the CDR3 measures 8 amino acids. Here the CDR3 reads CASSSRLA.

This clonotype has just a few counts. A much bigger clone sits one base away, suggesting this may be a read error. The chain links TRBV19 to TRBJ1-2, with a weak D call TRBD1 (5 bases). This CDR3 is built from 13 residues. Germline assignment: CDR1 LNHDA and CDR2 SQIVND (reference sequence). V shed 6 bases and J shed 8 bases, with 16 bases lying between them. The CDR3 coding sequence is TGTGCCAGTAGGCTTCGGGGGGGGGAGGGCTACACCTTC. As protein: CASRLRGGEGYTF.

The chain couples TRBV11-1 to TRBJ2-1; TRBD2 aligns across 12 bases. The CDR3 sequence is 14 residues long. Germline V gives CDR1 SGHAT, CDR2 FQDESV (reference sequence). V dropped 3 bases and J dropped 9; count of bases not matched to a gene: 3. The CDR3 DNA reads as TGTGCCAGCAGCTTCGAGACTAGCGGGAGTGAGCAGTTCTTC. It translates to CASSFETSGSEQFF.

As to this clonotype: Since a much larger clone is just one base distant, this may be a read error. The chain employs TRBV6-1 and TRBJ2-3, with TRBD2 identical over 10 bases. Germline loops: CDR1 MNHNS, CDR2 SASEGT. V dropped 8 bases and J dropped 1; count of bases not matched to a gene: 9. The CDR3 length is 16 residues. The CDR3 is CASAGIAGGRTDTQYF. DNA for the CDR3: TGTGCCAGCGCAGGAATAGCGGGGGGTCGCACAGATACGCAGTATTTT.

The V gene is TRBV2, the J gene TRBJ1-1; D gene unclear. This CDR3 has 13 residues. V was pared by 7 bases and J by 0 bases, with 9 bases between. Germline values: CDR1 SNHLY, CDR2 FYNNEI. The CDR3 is CASTAEMNTEAFF. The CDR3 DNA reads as TGTGCCAGCACGGCAGAAATGAACACTGAAGCTTTCTTT.

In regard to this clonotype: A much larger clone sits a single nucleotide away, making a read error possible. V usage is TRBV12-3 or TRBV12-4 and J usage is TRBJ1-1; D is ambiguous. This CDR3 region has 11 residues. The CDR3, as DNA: TGTGCCAGCAGTTTATCCACTGGAGCTTTCTTT. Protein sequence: CASSLSTGAFF.

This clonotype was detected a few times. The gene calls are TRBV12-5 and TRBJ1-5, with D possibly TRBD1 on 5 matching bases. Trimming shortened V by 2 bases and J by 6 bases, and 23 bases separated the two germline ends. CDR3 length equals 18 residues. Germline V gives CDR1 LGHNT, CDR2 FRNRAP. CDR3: CASGLTRGGQYSGQPQHF. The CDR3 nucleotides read TGTGCTAGTGGTTTGACCCGGGGTGGACAATATAGCGGTCAGCCCCAGCATTTT.

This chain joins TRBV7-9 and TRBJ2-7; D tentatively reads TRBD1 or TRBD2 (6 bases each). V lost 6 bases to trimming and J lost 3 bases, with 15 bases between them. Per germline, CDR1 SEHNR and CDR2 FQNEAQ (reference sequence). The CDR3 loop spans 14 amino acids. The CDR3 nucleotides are TGTGCCAGCAGTCGCGAGGGGGGTCGCTACGAGCAGTACTTC. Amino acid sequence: CASSREGGRYEQYF.

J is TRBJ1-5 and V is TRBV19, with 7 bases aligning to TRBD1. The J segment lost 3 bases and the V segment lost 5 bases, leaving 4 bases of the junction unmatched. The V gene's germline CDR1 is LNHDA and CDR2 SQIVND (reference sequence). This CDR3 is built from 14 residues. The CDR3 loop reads CASSATGVNQPQHF. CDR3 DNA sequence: TGTGCCAGTAGTGCCACAGGGGTCAATCAGCCCCAGCATTTT.

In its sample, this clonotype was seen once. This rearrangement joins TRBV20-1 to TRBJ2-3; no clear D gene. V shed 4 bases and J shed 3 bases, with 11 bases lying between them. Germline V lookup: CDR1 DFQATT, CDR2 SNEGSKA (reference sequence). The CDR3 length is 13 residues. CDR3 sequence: CSAKVAETDTQYF. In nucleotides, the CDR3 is TGCAGTGCTAAGGTAGCAGAAACAGATACGCAGTATTTT.

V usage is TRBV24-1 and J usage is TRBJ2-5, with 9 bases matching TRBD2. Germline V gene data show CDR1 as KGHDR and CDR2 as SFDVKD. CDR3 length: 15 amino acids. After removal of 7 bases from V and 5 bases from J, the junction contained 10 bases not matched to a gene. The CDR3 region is CATRAGTSLRETQYF. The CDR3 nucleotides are TGTGCCACCAGGGCCGGGACTAGCCTTAGGGAGACCCAGTACTTC.

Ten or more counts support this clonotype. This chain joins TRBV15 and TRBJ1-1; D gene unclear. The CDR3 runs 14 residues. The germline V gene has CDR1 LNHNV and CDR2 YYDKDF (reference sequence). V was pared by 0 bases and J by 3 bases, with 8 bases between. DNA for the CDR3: TGTGCCACCAGCAGAGACGGGAGTTACACTGAAGCTTTCTTT. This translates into CATSRDGSYTEAFF.